These T cell receptor beta chains were read from a single sample in a study of shared clonotypes between healthy human individuals. The repertoire was sequenced with immunoSEQ multiplex PCR; TCRdb's copy has only in-frame clones and lacks some. The data hold about 470,000 clones, with around 79% observed a single time. Sequenced sample: PBMCs. Receptors were obtained from a woman aged 40 to 50 in good health. Some clones in this sample may be carry-over from other donors' samples. Each CDR3 is given with its conserved first and last residue. The D gene is left open where the match is weak.

V	D	J	CDR3
TRBV18	TRBD1	TRBJ2-2	CASSPTGAAGELFF
TRBV19	TRBD1	TRBJ1-4	CASSYSGQGGKLFF
TRBV28	TRBD1	TRBJ2-7	CASSLFGTGAYEQYF
TRBV2	TRBD1	TRBJ2-7	CASTPDRGLSYEQYF
TRBV30	.	TRBJ1-2	CAWADHYGYTF
TRBV11-2	.	TRBJ2-1	CASSATSINEQFF
TRBV4-1	TRBD2	.	CASSQLLAGAYEQYF
TRBV28	.	TRBJ2-1	CASSSYKDEQFF
TRBV7-9	.	TRBJ2-7	CASSPWRAAYEQYF
TRBV7-3	.	TRBJ2-3	CASSRGSPAEDTQYF
TRBV7-9	.	TRBJ2-1	CASSLEVGNEQFF
TRBV28	TRBD2	TRBJ2-7	CASSLGGASGKMSEQYF
TRBV6-5	TRBD1	TRBJ2-7	CASRTGQEYEQYF
TRBV5-1	.	TRBJ2-1	CASSLLVNNEQFF
TRBV28	.	TRBJ1-1	CASSLNLNTEAFF
TRBV5-4	TRBD2	TRBJ2-3	CASSLASGGADTQYF
TRBV25-1	TRBD1	TRBJ1-5	CASSEMDRGDGQPQHF
TRBV4-1	.	TRBJ1-4	CASSHDRTVTNEKLFF
TRBV10-1	.	TRBJ2-1	CASSELAARSYNEQFF
TRBV28	TRBD1	TRBJ1-6	CASSSDRAGSPLHF